This record covers a single T cell receptor (beta chain). The data derive from a study of blood T cell repertoires in COVID-19. The CDR3 totals 14 residues. Trimming cost V 0 bases and J 9 bases, with 10 bases left between them. The germline V gene encodes CDR1 SGHNT and CDR2 YYREEE (reference sequence). Libraries were prepared by immunoSEQ multiplex PCR; TCRdb keeps only in-frame clonotypes and omits some of them. The repertoire consists of about 220,000 clones, with 84% occurring once and the leading ten covering approximately 2%. What was sequenced was peripheral blood. The chain employs TRBV5-4 and TRBJ1-6; D is unclear. The receptor was isolated from a man in his forties who had recovered from COVID-19. The CDR3: CASSLAGDGSPLHF. In DNA form, the CDR3 reads TGTGCCAGCAGCTTGGCCGGAGACGGTTCACCCCTCCACTTT.